The source of this TCR beta chain is a study of blood T cell repertoires in COVID-19. Looking at the study overall: The cDNA or gDNA used as material had been derived from T cells, B-cell-depleted T cells, or PBMCs.

Germline-derived CDR1 and CDR2 are SQVTM and ANQGSEA. The CDR3 has 13 residues. The V gene end was trimmed by 6 bases and the J gene end by 7 bases; junction bases not matched to a gene: 8. Seattle researchers signed up patients amid active infection and tracked them longitudinally. Authors' analysis steps: Scientists estimated how many nucleated cells there were by amplifying reference gene primers. The protocol was immunoSEQ multiplex PCR, while the TCRdb copy is restricted to in-frame clones and leaves out a portion. Clonal size and the V and J genes are those of that table, whereas D and trimming came from the DNA. The table has tens of thousands of clones, about 74% seen once.

Sequencing used peripheral blood. The gene calls are TRBV29-1 and TRBJ1-1; 10 bases are a match to TRBD1. This clonotype was sampled from a man between 65 and 79 years old with COVID-19, enrolled during active disease. The CDR3 sequence: CSVTGGDSYEAFF. The CDR3 nucleotides read TGCAGCGTGACAGGGGGCGACTCCTATGAAGCTTTCTTT.